This T cell receptor (beta chain) was recorded in a study of shared clonotypes between healthy human individuals. Each donor was a Caucasian adult residing in Nashville, Tennessee. On this clone: Its antigen remains unknown.

CDR1 and CDR2 from the germline V gene are MNHNS and SASEGT. The CDR3 contains 16 residues. V lost 2 bases, J lost 0 bases, and 14 bases lay in between. Whole-study findings and limits: Depth of sequencing was expected to influence donor clonotype sharing. Larger estimated richness was generally recorded for naive subsets relative to memory subsets.

Authors' analysis steps: ImmunoSEQ gave junction-only sequences without quality scores, so filtering differed. The method was immunoSEQ multiplex PCR; TCRdb's version includes in-frame clones alone and lacks a portion of them. V and J calls and clone size are those listed in that table; D and trimming were worked out from the DNA. The repertoire holds more than 2 million clones, with around 95% as singletons. The chain employs TRBV6-1 and TRBJ2-7; D is unresolved. The sequence derives from a man younger than 35 in good health. The sequenced sample consisted of naive CD4+ T cells sorted from blood. Documented subset: CD45RA+ positively selected. CDR3 loop: CASSEFQVSPSYEQYF. The CDR3 DNA follows: TGTGCCAGCAGTGAATTTCAGGTATCTCCCTCCTACGAGCAGTACTTC.